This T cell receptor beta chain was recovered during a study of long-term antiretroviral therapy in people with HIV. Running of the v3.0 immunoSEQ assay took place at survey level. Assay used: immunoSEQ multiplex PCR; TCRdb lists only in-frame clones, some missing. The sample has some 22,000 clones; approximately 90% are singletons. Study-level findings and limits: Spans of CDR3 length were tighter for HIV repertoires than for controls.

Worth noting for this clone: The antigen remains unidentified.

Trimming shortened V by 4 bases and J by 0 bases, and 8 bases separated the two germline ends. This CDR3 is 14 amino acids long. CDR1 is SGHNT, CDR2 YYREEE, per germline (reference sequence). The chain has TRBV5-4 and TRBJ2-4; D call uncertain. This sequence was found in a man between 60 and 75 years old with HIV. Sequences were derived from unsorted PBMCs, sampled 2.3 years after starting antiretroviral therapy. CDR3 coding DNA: TGTGCCAGCAGCCCAAACCCAGCCAAAAACATTCAGTACTTC. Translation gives CASSPNPAKNIQYF. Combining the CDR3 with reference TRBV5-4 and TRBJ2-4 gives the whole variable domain ETGVTQSPTHLIKTRGQQVTLRCSSQSGHNTVSWYQQALGQGPQFIFQYYREEENGRGNFPPRFSGLQFPNYSSELNVNALELDDSALYLCASSPNPAKNIQYFGAGTRLSVL.